Reported below is one TCR beta chain. This specimen comes from a study of blood T cell repertoires in COVID-19. Assay: immunoSEQ multiplex PCR; the TCRdb copy retains only in-frame clones and omits some. The sample holds about 200,000 clones; 80% to 90% are singletons and the top ten take 7.5% to 10%. The V gene lost 6 bases and the J gene lost 1 base, with 11 bases spanning the gap. Germline V gene sequence: CDR1 KGHDR, CDR2 SFDVKD. CDR3 size: 14 residues. Sequencing was carried out using PBMCs or T cells enriched from blood (not recorded which). The rearrangement links TRBV24-1 to TRBJ2-5, with TRBD1 as a possible D gene (7 bases). This sequence was found in a woman between 18 and 29 years old who had recovered from COVID-19. DNA of the CDR3: TGTGCCACCAGTCCAGGGGGGTCCCAAGAGACCCAGTACTTC. This translates into CATSPGGSQETQYF.